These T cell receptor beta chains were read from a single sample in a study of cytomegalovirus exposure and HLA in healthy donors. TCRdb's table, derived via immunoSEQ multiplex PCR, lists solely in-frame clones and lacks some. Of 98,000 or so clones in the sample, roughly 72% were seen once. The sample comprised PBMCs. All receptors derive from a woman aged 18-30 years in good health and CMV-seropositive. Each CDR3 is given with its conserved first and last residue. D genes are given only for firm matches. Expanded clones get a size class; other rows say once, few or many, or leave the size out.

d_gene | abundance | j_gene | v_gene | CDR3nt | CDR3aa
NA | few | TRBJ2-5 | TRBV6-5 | TGTGCCAGCAGTTACTCTGCGGGATCGGGTGAGACCCAGTACTTC | CASSYSAGSGETQYF
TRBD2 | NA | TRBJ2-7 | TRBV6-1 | TGTGCCAGCAGTGAAAAGAGGGGGATAGGGACTAGCGGGGCCTTGGAGCAGTACTTC | CASSEKRGIGTSGALEQYF
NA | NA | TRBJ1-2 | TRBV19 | TGTGCCACCGCGCAGGGCTATGGCTACACCTTC | CATAQGYGYTF
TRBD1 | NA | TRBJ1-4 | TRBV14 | TGTGCCAGCAGCCAAACAGGGGGCGGCGAAAAACTGTTTTTT | CASSQTGGGEKLFF
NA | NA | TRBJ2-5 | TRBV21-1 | TGTGCCAGCAGCAAACGGGCAGGGGGCGAGACCCAGTACTTC | CASSKRAGGETQYF
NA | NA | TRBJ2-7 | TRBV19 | TGTGCCAGTAGCCTTTCCGTCGGCTACGAGCAGTACTTC | CASSLSVGYEQYF
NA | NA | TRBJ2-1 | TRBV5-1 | TGCGCCAGCAGCTTGGGTAGCGGTTCTTCCTACAATGAGCAGTTCTTC | CASSLGSGSSYNEQFF
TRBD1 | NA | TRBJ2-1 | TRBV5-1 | TGCGCCAGCAGCTCGGACAGGTACTACAATGAGCAGTTCTTC | CASSSDRYYNEQFF
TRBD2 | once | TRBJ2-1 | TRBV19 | TGTGCCAGTAGTATTGGGACTAGCGGGACTTACAATGAGCAGTTCTTC | CASSIGTSGTYNEQFF
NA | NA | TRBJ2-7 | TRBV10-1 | TGCGCCAGCAGCCTGACACGCGATTCCTCCTACGAGCAGTACTTC | CASSLTRDSSYEQYF
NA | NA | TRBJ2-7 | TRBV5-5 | TGTGCCAGCATCCTCGAGGGAGGGGGCTCCTACGAGCAGTACTTC | CASILEGGGSYEQYF
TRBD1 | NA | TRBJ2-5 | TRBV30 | TGTGCCTGGAGTGAGGGGGGACAGGGGGCTTGGGAGACCCAGTACTTC | CAWSEGGQGAWETQYF
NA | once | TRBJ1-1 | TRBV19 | TGTGCCAGTAGTGTAAAGACAGGTCTCACTGAAGCTTTCTTT | CASSVKTGLTEAFF
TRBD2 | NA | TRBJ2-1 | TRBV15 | TGTGCCACCAGCAGAGAAGGCGGGAGCTATGAGCAGTTCTTC | CATSREGGSYEQFF
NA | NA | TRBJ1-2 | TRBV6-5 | TGTGCCAGCAGTTACGGGGGAACAGGGTACTATGGCTACACCTTC | CASSYGGTGYYGYTF
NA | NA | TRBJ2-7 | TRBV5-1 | TGCGCCAGCAGCTTGATTAGCGGAGCCTACGAGCAGTACTTC | CASSLISGAYEQYF
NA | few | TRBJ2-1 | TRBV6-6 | TGTGCCAGCAGTTCCTTACAGGTGGGGGAGCAGTTCTTC | CASSSLQVGEQFF
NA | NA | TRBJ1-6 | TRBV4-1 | TGCGCCAGCAGCCAAGCCGGACAGAATAATTCACCCCTCCACTTT | CASSQAGQNNSPLHF
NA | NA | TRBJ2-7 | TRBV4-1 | TGCGCCAGCAGCGAAGACGCTTTAGCGACCGAGCAGTACTTC | CASSEDALATEQYF
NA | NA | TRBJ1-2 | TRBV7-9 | TGTGCCAGCAGCTCCGAGGGCTACACCTTC | CASSSEGYTF
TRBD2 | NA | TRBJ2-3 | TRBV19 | TGTGCCAGTAGTACGCACAGACTAGCGGGAGTGGTAGGTACGCAGTATTTT | CASSTHRLAGVVGTQYF
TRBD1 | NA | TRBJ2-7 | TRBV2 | TGTGCCAGCAGGAGGGAGGGACAGGGGGGCCACGAGCAGTACTTC | CASRREGQGGHEQYF
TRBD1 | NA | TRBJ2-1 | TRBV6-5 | TGTGCCAGCAGTTACTCCGGACAGGGTACGTTTGAGCAGTTCTTC | CASSYSGQGTFEQFF
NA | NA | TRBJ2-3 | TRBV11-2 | TGTGCCAGCAGCTTAATTCCTGCCTCAGGCACAGATACGCAGTATTTT | CASSLIPASGTDTQYF
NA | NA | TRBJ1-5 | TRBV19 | TGTGCCAGTAGTATAGAACAGGGCCTCAGGGCCCAGCATTTT | CASSIEQGLRAQHF
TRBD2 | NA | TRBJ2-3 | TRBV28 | TGTGCCAGCAACCCGGGGGGGATCGCAGATACGCAGTATTTT | CASNPGGIADTQYF
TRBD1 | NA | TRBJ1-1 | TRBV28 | TGTGCCAGCAGTTTGGGGACAGATTTTGAAGCTTTCTTT | CASSLGTDFEAFF
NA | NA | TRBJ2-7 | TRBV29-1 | TGCAGCGTTCGAGCAGGGGACTACGAGCAGTACTTC | CSVRAGDYEQYF
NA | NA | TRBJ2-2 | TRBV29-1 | TGCAGCGTAGGGGTACAGGGTATCACCGGGGAGCTGTTTTTT | CSVGVQGITGELFF
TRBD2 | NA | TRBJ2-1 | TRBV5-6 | TGTGCCAGCAGCTCTCAGACTAGCGGAAACAATGAGCAGTTCTTC | CASSSQTSGNNEQFF
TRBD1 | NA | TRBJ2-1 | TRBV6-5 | TGTGCCAGCAGTGCCCTACAGGGGGCCAATGAGCAGTTCTTC | CASSALQGANEQFF
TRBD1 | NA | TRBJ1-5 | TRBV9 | TGTGCCAGCAGCGCTGGACAGGGGTACAATCAGCCCCAGCATTTT | CASSAGQGYNQPQHF
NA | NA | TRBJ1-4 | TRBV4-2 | TGTGCCAGCAGCCAGGGGAGGAGGGAAAAACTGTTTTTT | CASSQGRREKLFF
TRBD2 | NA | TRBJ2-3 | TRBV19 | TGTGCCAGTAGTATAGATTCACTAGCGGGAGGTGTTACAGATACGCAGTATTTT | CASSIDSLAGGVTDTQYF
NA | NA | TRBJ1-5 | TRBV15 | TGTGCCACCAGCGACCGGGACAACAATCAGCCCCAGCATTTT | CATSDRDNNQPQHF
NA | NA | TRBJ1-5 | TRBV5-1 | TGCGCCAGCAGCTTGGGTCCCGAGGGGGGCAATCAGCCCCAGCATTTT | CASSLGPEGGNQPQHF
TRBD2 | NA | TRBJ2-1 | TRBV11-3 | TGTGCCAGCAGCCCGGGACTAGCGGGAGGGCCTCGGGAGCAGTTCTTC | CASSPGLAGGPREQFF
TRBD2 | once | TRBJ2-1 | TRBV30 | TGTGCCTCTACTAGCGGGAGCAACTACAATGAGCAGTTCTTC | CASTSGSNYNEQFF
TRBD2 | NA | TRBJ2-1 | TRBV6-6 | TGTGCCAGCAGTCCCCTAGCGGGAGTTCTGAATGAGCAGTTCTTC | CASSPLAGVLNEQFF
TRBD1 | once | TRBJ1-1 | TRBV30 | TGTGCCTGGAGTGTACCAGGGGGGACTGAAGCTTTCTTT | CAWSVPGGTEAFF
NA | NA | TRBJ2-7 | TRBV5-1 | TGCGCCAGCAGCTTGACTGGCTACGAGCAGTACTTC | CASSLTGYEQYF
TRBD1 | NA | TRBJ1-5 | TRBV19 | TGTGCCAGTAGTCATCCGAGGGGCGGACAGGGTTGGGAGCCCCAGCATTTT | CASSHPRGGQGWEPQHF
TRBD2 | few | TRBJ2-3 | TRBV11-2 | TGTGCCAGCACCGGGACTACCACAGATACGCAGTATTTT | CASTGTTTDTQYF
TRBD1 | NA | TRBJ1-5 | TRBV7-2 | TGTGCCAGCAGCTTAGGAGGGACAGGGAATCAGCCCCAGCATTTT | CASSLGGTGNQPQHF
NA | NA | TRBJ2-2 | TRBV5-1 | TGCGCCAGCAGCAGCATTCCCACCGACAGCGGGGAGCTGTTTTTT | CASSSIPTDSGELFF
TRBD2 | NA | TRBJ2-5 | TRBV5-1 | TGCGCCAGCAGCTCCGGGACTAGCGGCGAAGAGACCCAGTACTTC | CASSSGTSGEETQYF
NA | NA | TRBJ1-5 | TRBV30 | TGTGCCTGGACTCTGGACAGTCGAAATCAGCCCCAGCATTTT | CAWTLDSRNQPQHF
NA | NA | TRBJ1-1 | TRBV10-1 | TGCGCCAGCTCCGACAGCGCAAGCCCAGAGGCTTTCTTT | CASSDSASPEAFF
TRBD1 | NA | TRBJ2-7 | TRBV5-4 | TGTGCCAGCGTCCTCCCAGGGGGCGAGCAGTACTTC | CASVLPGGEQYF
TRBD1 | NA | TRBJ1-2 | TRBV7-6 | TGTGCCAGCAGCGCAACCGGGACAGGGTCGGGCTACACCTTC | CASSATGTGSGYTF